A single sample gave rise to the 5 T cell receptor beta chains below, sequenced in a study of low-dose radiotherapy and immunotherapy resistance in tumors. Alpha and beta chains were covered, as first-strand cDNA relied on TRAV- and TRBV-specific primers. With a V-primer adapter and a constant-region primer, TCRs were amplified for around 21 PCR cycles. TCRdb analysed the reads with MiXCR anew, one entry per CDR3 protein. This repertoire shows some 57,000 distinct CDR3 sequences, around a quarter found once; its top ten account for 6.5% to 8%. Regarding time point: after trial treatment. Specified treatment: LDRT plus nivolumab, ipilimumab, low-dose cyclophosphamide and aspirin (RACIN trial). Source: PBMCs, taken after low-dose radiotherapy plus immunotherapy. These receptor sequences come from a male donor with prostate cancer.

As concerns this clonotype: The DNA is left out, because the CDR3 cannot be placed on it with certainty; the CDR3 is given as TCRdb lists it. The genes are TRBV3-1 and TRBJ2-2; the table calls TRBD1, which could not be checked here. The V gene's germline CDR1 is LGHDT and CDR2 YNNKEL (reference sequence). Including both end residues, the CDR3 is 18 amino acids long. Here the CDR3 reads CASSQDRNPGNTGELFFF.

At least ten counts were recorded for this clonotype. The chain couples TRBV7-9 to TRBJ2-7; 14 bases map to TRBD2. This CDR3 is built from 15 residues. From germline, CDR1 is SEHNR and CDR2 FQNEAQ (reference sequence). Trimming cost V 5 bases and J 5 bases; bases outside gene matches: 5. The CDR3: CASSATSGRAHEQYF. In DNA, the CDR3 is TGTGCCAGCAGCGCGACTAGCGGGAGGGCCCACGAGCAGTACTTC.

In this sample, this clonotype turned up once. A far larger clone lies a single base away; this is likely a read error. The chain uses TRBV6-8 and TRBJ2-1; D is perhaps TRBD2 (6 bases). The CDR3 covers 16 residues. The V end was cut by 6 bases, the J end by 8 bases, with 23 bases between. CDR1 and CDR2 (germline): MNHGY, SAAAGT. CDR3: CASRSDGTPGQYEQFF. In DNA form, the CDR3 reads TGTGCCAGCAGATCAGACGGGACTCCTGGGCAGTATGAGCAGTTCTTC.

About this clonotype itself: This likely reflects a read error, since a far larger clone is one base away. The CDR3 DNA reads TGTGCCAGCCTCCCCCGGACTAGCGGGGGGACAGATACGCAGTATTTT. Its translation is CASLPRTSGGTDTQYF. The V call is TRBV6-1, the J call TRBJ2-3; TRBD2 matches 14 bases. Germline loops: CDR1 MNHNS, CDR2 SASEGT. The V segment lost 8 bases and the J segment 3 bases; nucleotides outside the gene matches: 7. The CDR3 length is 16 residues.

This clonotype was found many times. The chain carries TRBV6-5 and TRBJ2-7, with D possibly being TRBD1 (6 bases). The length of the CDR3 is 15 residues. V shed 6 bases and J shed 7 bases, with 22 bases lying between them. Per the germline V gene, CDR1 is MNHEY and CDR2 is SVGAGI. This chain's CDR3 is CASSAKGGSYREQYF. The CDR3 DNA reads as TGTGCCAGCAGCGCCAAAGGGGGTAGCTATAGAGAGCAGTACTTC.